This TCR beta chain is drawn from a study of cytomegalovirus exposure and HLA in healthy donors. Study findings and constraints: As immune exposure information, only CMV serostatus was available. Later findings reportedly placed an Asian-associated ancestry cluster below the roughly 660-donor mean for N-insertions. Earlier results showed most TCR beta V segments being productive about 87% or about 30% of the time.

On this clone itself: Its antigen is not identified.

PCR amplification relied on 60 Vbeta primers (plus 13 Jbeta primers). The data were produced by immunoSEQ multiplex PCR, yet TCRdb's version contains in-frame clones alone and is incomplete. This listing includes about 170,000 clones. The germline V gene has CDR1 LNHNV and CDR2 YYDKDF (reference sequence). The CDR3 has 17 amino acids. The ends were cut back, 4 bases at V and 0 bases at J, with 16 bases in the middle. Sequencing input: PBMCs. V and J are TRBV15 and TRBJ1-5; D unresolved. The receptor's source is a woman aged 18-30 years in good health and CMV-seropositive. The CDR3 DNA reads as TGTGCCACCAGCAACTCAGAGGTTATTTCTAGCAATCAGCCCCAGCATTTT. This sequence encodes CATSNSEVISSNQPQHF.